These 27 T cell receptor beta chains share one sample of origin, sequenced in a study of T cells after yellow fever vaccination. MiXCR, run by TCRdb on the 5' RACE reads, gives a single entry per CDR3 protein. The sample consists of some 32,000 distinct CDR3 sequences, 6% to 8.5% of them appearing once. Sequencing used PBMCs, either bulk or a sorted T-cell subset (CD4+, CD8+, memory, or dextramer-sorted; not recorded which), obtained on the day of the first yellow fever vaccination. The receptors originated from a man aged 18 to 29 who received the YFV17D yellow fever vaccine.

There are many counts of this clonotype. This chain links TRBV6-2 or TRBV6-3 with TRBJ2-7; 9 bases map to TRBD1. There are 16 residues in the CDR3. In germline, CDR1 is MNHEY, CDR2 SVGEGT. Trimming at V came to 2 bases and at J to 1 base, leaving 6 bases not matched to a gene. In DNA, the CDR3 is TGTGCCAGCAGTTACAGAACCGGGACAGGGTCCTACGAGCAGTACGTC. It specifies CASSYRTGTGSYEQYV.

This clonotype was seen repeatedly, ten times or more. The chain uses TRBV20-1 and TRBJ2-1; D gene ambiguous. V shed 5 bases and J shed 2 bases, with 10 bases lying between them. This CDR3 is 13 amino acids long. CDR1 DFQATT and CDR2 SNEGSKA come from the germline V gene (reference sequence). CDR3 sequence (DNA): TGCAGTGCTTCTAGTGTCCCCTACAATGAGCAGTTCTTC. This sequence encodes CSASSVPYNEQFF.

The chain combines TRBV5-4 with TRBJ1-1; 8 nucleotides agree with TRBD1. V lost 5 bases to trimming and J lost 8 bases; unmatched junction nucleotides: 8. CDR1 and CDR2 (germline): SGHNT, YYREEE (reference sequence). The CDR3 is 13 residues long. CDR3 DNA: TGTGCCAGCAGTATTGGTGGACAGGGCGAAGCTTTCTTT. Protein product: CASSIGGQGEAFF.

This clonotype was observed at least ten times. This chain links TRBV12-3 or TRBV12-4 with TRBJ1-2, with D unclear. The CDR3 contains 12 residues. The ends were cut back, 2 bases at V and 2 bases at J, with 3 bases in the middle. The CDR3 DNA follows: TGTGCCAGCAGTTTACAAAACTATGGCTACACCTTC. Its translation is CASSLQNYGYTF.

The sample holds many counts of this clonotype. This chain links TRBV11-1 with TRBJ2-5; D not resolved. CDR1 SGHAT and CDR2 FQDESV come from the germline V gene (reference sequence). The CDR3 has 11 residues. Trimming removed 6 bases at V and 1 base at J, with 3 bases between. The CDR3 DNA reads as TGTGCCAGCAGGCTCCAAGAGACCCAGTACTTC. Translation: CASRLQETQYF.

DNA for the CDR3: TGTGCCAGCAGTGAAGCTTGGACAGGGCGGGTCTATGGCTACACCTTC. It codes for CASSEAWTGRVYGYTF. J is TRBJ1-2 and V is TRBV6-1; 8 nucleotides align to TRBD1. From germline, CDR1 is MNHNS and CDR2 SASEGT. V was pared by 0 bases and J by 4 bases, with 7 bases of the junction left unmatched. The CDR3 contains 16 residues.

This clonotype was seen more than once but under ten times. This chain uses TRBV4-3 with TRBJ1-6; D is unclear. Germline V CDR1 and CDR2: LGHNA, YSLEER. CDR3 length: 15 residues. V was cut by 0 bases and J by 7 bases, with 10 bases left in between. The CDR3 DNA reads as TGCGCCAGCAGCCAAGAGGCGTTTCTAAATTCACCCCTCCACTTT. Amino acid sequence: CASSQEAFLNSPLHF.

This clonotype came up many times. This chain joins TRBV7-2 and TRBJ2-3; D assignment may be TRBD1 or TRBD2 (5 bases each). The CDR3 runs 14 residues. V lost 3 bases and J 2 bases, leaving 9 bases between the germline ends. CDR1 and CDR2 from the germline V gene are SGHTA and FQGNSA. The CDR3 is CASSFGGYTDTQYF. The CDR3 region has the DNA TGTGCCAGCAGCTTTGGGGGATACACAGATACGCAGTATTTT. Supplemented by reference TRBV7-2 and TRBJ2-3, the full variable domain reads GAGVSQSPSNKVTEKGKDVELRCDPISGHTALYWYRQSLGQGLEFLIYFQGNSAPDKSGLPSDRFSAERTGGSVSTLTIQRTQQEDSAVYLCASSFGGYTDTQYFGPGTRLTVL.

This clonotype was observed many times. This sequence joins TRBV5-5 and TRBJ1-2; D possibly corresponds to TRBD1 (6 bases). Germline CDR1 and CDR2: SGHKS and YYEKEE (reference sequence). Trimming took 0 bases from V and 5 from J, leaving 8 bases between them. This CDR3 has 13 amino acids. Here the CDR3 DNA reads TGTGCCAGCAGCTTGGTGGACAGATATGGCTACACCTTC. Translating gives CASSLVDRYGYTF.

A few counts support this clonotype. The rearrangement uses TRBV20-1 and TRBJ1-3; D perhaps matches TRBD1 (5 bases). V was trimmed by 1 base and J by 0 bases, leaving 7 bases between them. There are 14 residues in the CDR3. Germline CDR1 reads DFQATT; CDR2 reads SNEGSKA (reference sequence). The CDR3 coding sequence is TGCAGTGCTAGAGGGGACGGCTCTGGAAACACCATATATTTT. Translated, it gives CSARGDGSGNTIYF.

This clonotype has ten or more counts. This rearrangement joins TRBV20-1 to TRBJ2-3, with 13 bases lining up with TRBD2. CDR1 and CDR2 (germline): DFQATT, SNEGSKA (reference sequence). After removal of 5 bases from V and 2 bases from J, the junction contained 7 bases not matched to a gene. This CDR3 has 16 amino acids. As DNA, the CDR3 is TGCAGTGCTCAATCCGGGACTAGCGGGGCCACAGATACGCAGTATTTT. Protein: CSAQSGTSGATDTQYF.

In this sample, this clonotype turned up a few times. The chain combines TRBV7-9 with TRBJ1-2, with D tentatively TRBD1 (5 bases). The CDR3 spans 12 residues. Looked up from germline, CDR1 is SEHNR and CDR2 is FQNEAQ (reference sequence). V was trimmed by 6 bases and J by 4 bases, leaving 9 bases between them. As DNA, the CDR3 is TGTGCCAGCAGGTGGGGCAGCTATGGCTACACCTTC. This sequence encodes CASRWGSYGYTF.

In this sample, this clonotype turned up many times. The chain has TRBV15 and TRBJ2-5, with D possibly being TRBD2 (6 bases). V was shortened by 4 bases and J by 2 bases, with 17 bases between the two germline ends. The CDR3 extends over 16 amino acids. Germline CDR1 reads LNHNV; CDR2 reads YYDKDF (reference sequence). In nucleotides, the CDR3 is TGTGCCACCAGCACCAGACTAGAAATTTTACAAGAGACCCAGTACTTC. It translates to CATSTRLEILQETQYF. The whole variable domain, remainder taken from reference TRBV15 and TRBJ2-5, is DAMVIQNPRYQVTQFGKPVTLSCSQTLNHNVMYWYQQKSSQAPKLLFHYYDKDFNNEADTPDNFQSRRPNTSFCFLDIRSPGLGDTAMYLCATSTRLEILQETQYFGPGTRLLVL.

This clonotype was recorded at least ten times. The chain recombines TRBV27 with TRBJ2-5, with D tentatively TRBD1 (6 bases). The germline gives CDR1 MNHEY, CDR2 SMNVEV (reference sequence). This CDR3 has 12 amino acids. Trimming stripped 6 bases from V and 6 bases from J, with 11 bases between. The DNA for the CDR3 is TGTGCCAGCAGCCTAACAGGGAAGACCCAGTACTTC. Translated, it gives CASSLTGKTQYF.

Ten or more counts support this clonotype. The rearrangement joins TRBV28 to TRBJ2-7; D remains unclear. With 1 base removed from V and 6 bases from J, the gap between germline ends came to 13 bases. The CDR3 has 14 amino acids. Germline values: CDR1 MDHEN, CDR2 SYDVKM. The CDR3 DNA follows: TGTGCCAGCAGTTTATATGTACACTCGCGCGAGCAGTACGTC. Translating it yields CASSLYVHSREQYV.

This clonotype came up many times. The V call is TRBV20-1, the J call TRBJ1-2; D gene uncertain. CDR3 length: 14 residues. V was pared by 6 bases and J by 4 bases, with 18 bases between. Germline V gene sequence: CDR1 DFQATT, CDR2 SNEGSKA (reference sequence). CDR3 loop: CSAVRISHGYGYTF. CDR3 sequence (DNA): TGCAGTGCGGTTAGGATCTCCCATGGCTATGGCTACACCTTC.

At least ten counts were recorded for this clonotype. The rearrangement joins TRBV3-1 to TRBJ1-3; no clear D gene. The CDR3 extends over 12 amino acids. The ends were cut back, 4 bases at V and 9 bases at J, with 10 bases in the middle. Germline assignment: CDR1 LGHDT and CDR2 YNNKEL (reference sequence). CDR3 sequence: CASSLMLGTIYF. CDR3 bases: TGTGCCAGCAGCCTAATGCTGGGCACCATATATTTT.

The rearrangement joins TRBV12-3 or TRBV12-4 to TRBJ1-4; 8 nucleotides align to TRBD1. This CDR3 contains 19 residues. Germline trimming cut 0 bases from V and 6 bases from J; bases unmatched to any gene: 15. The CDR3 loop reads CASSLARQGRIGVDEKLFF. CDR3 in DNA: TGTGCCAGCAGTTTAGCGAGACAGGGGAGGATTGGAGTAGATGAAAAACTGTTTTTT.

This clonotype was picked up many times. The rearrangement uses TRBV20-1 and TRBJ2-5, with 7 bases aligning to TRBD2. The CDR3 loop spans 13 amino acids. Germline V gives CDR1 DFQATT, CDR2 SNEGSKA (reference sequence). Unmatched junction bases numbered 7, after V lost 5 bases and J lost 4 bases. This CDR3 is CSAPRGDPETQYF. DNA of the CDR3: TGCAGTGCTCCCCGGGGGGATCCAGAGACCCAGTACTTC.

This clonotype was picked up many times. This chain joins TRBV27 and TRBJ1-1; a weak D match, TRBD1 (6 bases). The CDR3 consists of 16 residues. V lost 2 bases, J lost 3 bases, and 16 bases lay in between. Germline V gives CDR1 MNHEY, CDR2 SMNVEV (reference sequence). The CDR3 region has the DNA TGTGCCAGCAGTTTAGGGCCAGGGGAGGTGTACACTGAAGCTTTCTTT. As protein: CASSLGPGEVYTEAFF.

This clonotype was recorded many times. The rearrangement joins TRBV12-3 or TRBV12-4 to TRBJ2-7; 8 bases line up with TRBD2. This CDR3 is 14 amino acids long. V was clipped by 7 bases and J by 4 bases; unmatched bases: 9. CDR3 protein: CASNQGPGGYEQYF. CDR3 DNA sequence: TGTGCCAGCAACCAAGGGCCGGGAGGGTACGAGCAGTACTTC.

This clonotype was counted at least ten times. The chain combines TRBV20-1 with TRBJ1-2; 8 bases are shared with TRBD1. Germline CDR1 DFQATT, CDR2 SNEGSKA (reference sequence). This CDR3 comprises 15 residues. After removal of 6 bases from V and 5 bases from J, the junction contained 14 bases not matched to a gene. In nucleotides, the CDR3 is TGCAGTGCCCCGGACAGGGACAGCCTTTCATATGGCTACACCTTC. Residues: CSAPDRDSLSYGYTF.

J is TRBJ1-4 and V is TRBV28; D ambiguous. The V gene's germline CDR1 is MDHEN and CDR2 SYDVKM. The CDR3 is 15 amino acids. Trimming took off 5 bases at V and 5 bases at J, with 15 bases between the two ends. CDR3 amino acids: CASSAVVGPNEKLFF. The DNA of the CDR3 is TGTGCCAGCAGTGCCGTGGTGGGTCCCAATGAAAAACTGTTTTTT.

This clonotype was seen a few times. The V gene is TRBV11-2, the J gene TRBJ2-7; 8 bases map to TRBD2. This CDR3 contains 16 residues. The ends lost 3 bases at V and 7 bases at J; junction bases unmatched: 14. Germline CDR1 is SGHAT and CDR2 is FQNNGV. The CDR3, as DNA: TGTGCCAGCAGCTTGGCGTATTCGCGGACTAGCCGAGAGCAGTACTTC. Protein sequence: CASSLAYSRTSREQYF.

As for this clonotype: A much bigger clone sits one base away, suggesting this may be a read error. This rearrangement joins TRBV11-2 to TRBJ2-2; perhaps TRBD1 as D (6 bases). Germline-derived CDR1 and CDR2 are SGHAT and FQNNGV. The ends were cut back, 9 bases at V and 1 base at J, with 15 bases in the middle. The CDR3 extends over 15 amino acids. CDR3 sequence (DNA): TGTGCCAGACGCCCTATGACAGGGAACACCGGGGAGCTGTTTTTT. This gives the protein CARRPMTGNTGELFF.

This clonotype was recorded at least ten times. The gene calls are TRBV20-1 and TRBJ2-7, with 14 bases lining up with TRBD2. The length of the CDR3 is 16 residues. V gave up 3 bases and J gave up 3 bases; unmatched junction bases: 7. Germline CDR1 and CDR2: DFQATT and SNEGSKA (reference sequence). CDR3 amino acids: CSASLPGTSGGYEQYF. The CDR3 nucleotides read TGCAGTGCTAGTTTGCCTGGGACTAGCGGGGGCTACGAGCAGTACTTC.

The table lists this clonotype with a few counts. The chain has TRBV29-1 and TRBJ1-2, with 11 bases matching TRBD1. The CDR3 runs 13 residues. Germline CDR1 and CDR2: SQVTM and ANQGSEA. Germline trimming cut 7 bases from V and 6 bases from J; bases unmatched to any gene: 7. The CDR3 DNA reads TGCAGCGGCACTCCGGGACAGGGGGATGGCTACACCTTC. Translation gives CSGTPGQGDGYTF.